One sample yielded the 30 T cell receptor beta chains listed below, sequenced in a study of CD8+ T cells in alopecia areata. Specified treatment: oral pan-JAK inhibitor, 5-10 mg twice daily. cDNA serving as the sequencing template came from extracted, reverse transcribed RNA. Clones were read by immunoSEQ multiplex PCR, and TCRdb kept only the in-frame ones, dropping some. The repertoire holds some 180,000 clones, approximately 53% seen once, with under 14% in the top ten. The specimen comprised CD8+ T cells sorted from blood, sampled at week 24, from a patient treated with tofacitinib. The receptors were sampled from a human donor with alopecia areata.

The gene calls are TRBV28 and TRBJ2-3; D remains ambiguous. Trimming took 3 bases from V and 5 from J, leaving 3 bases between them. CDR1 and CDR2 from the germline V gene are MDHEN and SYDVKM. The CDR3 contains 11 residues. CDR3 protein: CASSFRDTQYF. The DNA for the CDR3 is TGTGCCAGCAGTTTCCGAGATACGCAGTATTTT.

In this sample, this clone is medium-sized (0.01 to 0.1%). In the same sample, other DNA sequences code for this CDR3. The chain couples TRBV27 to TRBJ1-5, with D tentatively TRBD1 (5 bases). With 6 bases removed from V and 6 bases from J, the gap between germline ends came to 15 bases. Germline V lookup: CDR1 MNHEY, CDR2 SMNVEV (reference sequence). This CDR3 spans 14 amino acids. The CDR3 bases are TGTGCCAGCAGGGAGGTGGGGGGGGGTCAGCCCCAGCATTTT. Translated: CASREVGGGQPQHF.

This CDR3 is CASSLETGDREQYF. The CDR3 coding sequence is TGTGCCAGCAGCTTAGAGACAGGGGACAGAGAGCAGTACTTC. The chain couples TRBV7-6 to TRBJ2-7, with TRBD1 matching 8 bases. The germline V gene encodes CDR1 SGHVS and CDR2 FNYEAQ. The CDR3 runs to 14 residues. V lost 1 base to trimming and J lost 7 bases; unmatched junction nucleotides: 6.

The chain recombines TRBV5-1 with TRBJ1-1; 8 bases line up with TRBD1. The V gene's germline CDR1 is SGHRS and CDR2 YFSETQ. Trimming removed 3 bases from V and 7 bases from J; junction bases left unmatched: 5. CDR3 size: 13 residues. This chain's CDR3 is CASSSDRGDEAFF. CDR3 DNA sequence: TGCGCCAGCAGCTCCGACAGGGGTGATGAAGCTTTCTTT.

V and J are TRBV30 and TRBJ1-2; no clear D. The CDR3 is 12 amino acids. Per germline, CDR1 GTSNPN and CDR2 SVGIG (reference sequence). Between the trimmed V and J ends, which lost 1 base and 6 bases, there was a span of 9 bases. CDR3 nucleotide sequence: TGTGCCTGGAGTGGTAGCACCGATGGCTACACCTTC. Encoded protein: CAWSGSTDGYTF.

The sample holds a few counts of this clone. The gene calls are TRBV10-3 and TRBJ2-3; 9 bases are shared with TRBD2. CDR3 length equals 15 residues. The V segment lost 0 bases and the J segment 4 bases; nucleotides outside the gene matches: 2. CDR1 is ENHRY, CDR2 SYGVKD, per germline. CDR3 in amino acids: CAISESRGGADTQYF. The CDR3 DNA sequence: TGTGCCATCAGTGAGTCGCGGGGGGGTGCAGATACGCAGTATTTT.

The chain couples TRBV5-6 to TRBJ1-2; 8 positions match TRBD1. V lost 4 bases to trimming and J lost 5 bases; unmatched junction nucleotides: 13. Germline V lookup: CDR1 SGHDT, CDR2 YYEEEE. This CDR3 has 16 amino acids. The CDR3 DNA is TGTGCCAGCAGCCCGGGCGGACAGGGTGATGGATATGGCTACACCTTC. Protein sequence: CASSPGGQGDGYGYTF.

This clone was seen once. Other DNA variants within this sample encode the same CDR3. This chain uses TRBV9 with TRBJ1-1; D is unclear. V lost 0 bases, J lost 6 bases, and 9 bases lay in between. Germline V gene data show CDR1 as SGDLS and CDR2 as YYNGEE. There are 13 residues in the CDR3. The CDR3 nucleotides are TGTGCCAGCAGCGTAGCTACGGGTGCTGAAGCTTTCTTT. This gives the protein CASSVATGAEAFF.

DNA of the CDR3: TGTGCCAGCAGCTTACACGAGGTGGGGGAATACAATGAGCAGTTCTTC. It is translated as CASSLHEVGEYNEQFF. The J gene is TRBJ2-1, the V gene TRBV7-6; D could derive from TRBD1 or TRBD2 (5 bases each). The CDR3 is made up of 16 amino acids. V gave up 2 bases and J gave up 4 bases, with 15 bases separating them. Per germline, CDR1 SGHVS and CDR2 FNYEAQ.

The sample holds a few counts of this clone. The V call is TRBV29-1, the J call TRBJ2-7; TRBD1 matches at 8 bases. V trimming: 5 bases; J trimming: 2 bases; junction bases outside the gene matches: 5. Germline V gene lookup returns CDR1 SQVTM and CDR2 ANQGSEA. The CDR3 covers 13 residues. The CDR3 nucleotides read TGCAGCGTTTTGACAGGGGCCCCCTACGAGCAGTACTTC. Protein: CSVLTGAPYEQYF.

The chain combines TRBV4-1 with TRBJ1-5; no clear D gene. Germline loops: CDR1 MGHRA, CDR2 YSYEKL. The CDR3 has 16 amino acids. V was pared by 0 bases and J by 0 bases, with 9 bases between. The CDR3 DNA reads as TGCGCCAGCAGCCAAGACGAATGGAATAGCAATCAGCCCCAGCATTTT. It translates to CASSQDEWNSNQPQHF.

This rearrangement joins TRBV4-1 to TRBJ1-1; no clear D gene. V lost 1 base and J 4 bases, leaving 10 bases between the germline ends. Germline values: CDR1 MGHRA, CDR2 YSYEKL. The CDR3 spans 14 residues. CDR3 region: CASSQGPGSTEAFF. DNA for the CDR3: TGCGCCAGCAGCCAAGGTCCGGGATCCACTGAAGCTTTCTTT.

This clone was picked up a small number of times. The chain links TRBV2 to TRBJ2-7; 7 bases agree with TRBD1. The length of the CDR3 is 14 residues. With 7 bases clipped from V and 7 bases from J, the junction kept 13 bases outside the gene matches. CDR1 and CDR2 from the germline V gene are SNHLY and FYNNEI. CDR3 coding DNA: TGTGCCAGCACCCCCCGGGACAGCTCAAATGAGCAGTACTTC. This codes for CASTPRDSSNEQYF. Complete variable domain (other parts from reference TRBV2 and TRBJ2-7): EPEVTQTPSHQVTQMGQEVILRCVPISNHLYFYWYRQILGQKVEFLVSFYNNEISEKSEIFDDQFSVERPDGSNFTLKIRSTKLEDSAMYFCASTPRDSSNEQYFGPGTRLTVT.

This clone was observed a few times. This rearrangement joins TRBV6-5 to TRBJ2-5; TRBD2 is a possible D gene (6 bases). Trimming removed 6 bases at V and 4 bases at J, with 12 bases between. Germline CDR1 MNHEY, CDR2 SVGAGI. The CDR3 is 13 residues long. DNA for the CDR3: TGTGCCAGCAGCGACGGAGGGAGAGAGACCCAGTACTTC. Translation gives CASSDGGRETQYF.

This clone has more than one count but fewer than ten. This sequence joins TRBV29-1 and TRBJ2-3; D call uncertain. CDR1 and CDR2 (germline): SQVTM, ANQGSEA. V was trimmed by 2 bases and J by 5 bases, leaving 2 bases between them. This CDR3 spans 10 amino acids. The CDR3 reads CSVERDTQYF. The CDR3 bases are TGCAGCGTTGAACGAGATACGCAGTATTTT.

This chain's CDR3 is CASSLDPDNEQFF. The DNA for the CDR3 is TGTGCCAGCAGCTTAGACCCAGACAATGAGCAGTTCTTC. J is TRBJ2-1 and V is TRBV11-2, with D unresolved. Germline assignment: CDR1 SGHAT and CDR2 FQNNGV. V was trimmed by 0 bases and J by 5 bases, leaving 5 bases between them. The CDR3 is 13 residues long.

This rearrangement joins TRBV29-1 to TRBJ2-5, with D hard to call. Germline V gene data show CDR1 as SQVTM and CDR2 as ANQGSEA. Trimming removed 4 bases from V and 6 bases from J, with 18 bases in between. This CDR3 region has 14 residues. CDR3 protein: CSVGPDLHLQTQYF. As DNA, the CDR3 is TGCAGCGTTGGGCCGGACCTACACCTCCAGACCCAGTACTTC.

This clone was found once. J is TRBJ2-7 and V is TRBV7-2, with D tentatively TRBD1 (7 bases). This CDR3 contains 16 residues. The V and J ends lost 1 base and 2 bases respectively, with 15 bases between them. CDR1 SGHTA and CDR2 FQGNSA come from the germline V gene. Written as DNA, the CDR3 is TGTGCCAGCAGCTTAGATGGAGGGGGCGCCGCCTACGAGCAGTACTTC. This gives the protein CASSLDGGGAAYEQYF. The entire variable domain, with the rest obtained from reference TRBV7-2 and TRBJ2-7, is as follows: GAGVSQSPSNKVTEKGKDVELRCDPISGHTALYWYRQSLGQGLEFLIYFQGNSAPDKSGLPSDRFSAERTGGSVSTLTIQRTQQEDSAVYLCASSLDGGGAAYEQYFGPGTRLTVT.

The chain recombines TRBV7-8 with TRBJ2-6; D is uncertain. The CDR3 runs to 13 residues. Trimming removed 5 bases at V and 7 bases at J, with 9 bases between. Per the germline V gene, CDR1 is SGHVS and CDR2 is FQNEAQ. The CDR3 DNA is TGTGCCAGCAGCCACCCGGTAGCCAACGTCCTGACTTTC. It specifies CASSHPVANVLTF.

The J gene is TRBJ1-2, the V gene TRBV5-1; D unresolved. The V gene lost 7 bases and the J gene lost 8 bases, with 18 bases spanning the gap. This CDR3 contains 13 residues. Germline assignment: CDR1 SGHRS and CDR2 YFSETQ. The CDR3: CASGERGIEGYTF. For the CDR3, the DNA is TGCGCCAGCGGGGAGCGCGGAATCGAAGGCTACACCTTC. Supplemented by reference TRBV5-1 and TRBJ1-2, the full variable domain reads KAGVTQTPRYLIKTRGQQVTLSCSPISGHRSVSWYQQTPGQGLQFLFEYFSETQRNKGNFPGRFSGRQFSNSRSEMNVSTLELGDSALYLCASGERGIEGYTFGSGTRLTVV.

A few counts support this clone. The chain has TRBV28 and TRBJ1-5, with D possibly TRBD1 on 6 matching bases. The V end was cut by 3 bases, the J end by 0 bases, with 12 bases between. The CDR3 extends over 16 amino acids. Per the germline V gene, CDR1 is MDHEN and CDR2 is SYDVKM. The CDR3: CASSFSRGLSNQPQHF. CDR3 coding DNA: TGTGCCAGCAGTTTTTCTCGGGGGCTTAGCAATCAGCCCCAGCATTTT.

Remarks on this clone: Other DNA sequences within the sample encode an identical CDR3. V and J are TRBV5-6 and TRBJ2-3; tentative D call: TRBD1 (6 bases). V was shortened by 2 bases and J by 5 bases, with 6 bases between the two germline ends. This CDR3 spans 12 amino acids. Looked up from germline, CDR1 is SGHDT and CDR2 is YYEEEE. The CDR3 loop reads CASSLGGDTQYF. CDR3 coding DNA: TGTGCCAGCAGCTTAGGGGGAGATACGCAGTATTTT.

A few counts support this clone. This chain links TRBV30 with TRBJ1-1, with D hard to call. This CDR3 region has 13 residues. Per the germline V gene, CDR1 is GTSNPN and CDR2 is SVGIG (reference sequence). Trimming pared 4 bases from V and 4 bases from J, leaving 13 bases between. CDR3 sequence: CAWNKAIGTEAFF. The CDR3 coding sequence is TGTGCCTGGAACAAGGCGATCGGCACTGAAGCTTTCTTT.

This clone came up a few times. The genes are TRBV19 and TRBJ1-1; D unclear. Trimming removed 9 bases at V and 3 bases at J, with 11 bases between. From germline, CDR1 is LNHDA and CDR2 SQIVND (reference sequence). This CDR3 comprises 12 residues. CDR3 sequence reads: CASRAGYTEAFF. In DNA, the CDR3 is TGTGCCAGCCGGGCGGGGTACACTGAAGCTTTCTTT. Full variable domain (rest looked up from reference TRBV19 and TRBJ1-1): DGGITQSPKYLFRKEGQNVTLSCEQNLNHDAMYWYRQDPGQGLRLIYYSQIVNDFQKGDIAEGYSVSREKKESFPLTVTSAQKNPTAFYLCASRAGYTEAFFGQGTRLTVV.

The chain combines TRBV5-6 with TRBJ2-1; D is uncertain. CDR1 is SGHDT and CDR2 is YYEEEE in the germline V gene. V was trimmed by 1 base and J by 4 bases, leaving 12 bases between them. The CDR3 contains 15 residues. The CDR3 loop is CASSLTGDLYNEQFF. DNA of the CDR3: TGTGCCAGCAGCTTGACGGGTGACCTGTACAATGAGCAGTTCTTC.

The chain employs TRBV10-3 and TRBJ2-1; TRBD2 matches 10 bases. Germline trimming cut 7 bases from V and 5 bases from J; bases unmatched to any gene: 5. Germline CDR1 and CDR2: ENHRY and SYGVKD. This CDR3 comprises 14 residues. The CDR3 reads CAINERGGHNEQFF. In DNA form, the CDR3 reads TGTGCCATCAACGAGCGGGGGGGCCACAATGAGCAGTTCTTC.

The chain combines TRBV19 with TRBJ1-1, with a weak D call TRBD1 (5 bases). The ends were cut back, 6 bases at V and 0 bases at J, with 17 bases in the middle. Germline-derived CDR1 and CDR2 are LNHDA and SQIVND (reference sequence). The CDR3 extends over 16 amino acids. The CDR3 sequence is CASRPISGLLNTEAFF. The CDR3 coding sequence is TGTGCCAGTAGGCCTATCTCGGGACTCCTGAACACTGAAGCTTTCTTT.

The chain recombines TRBV27 with TRBJ1-1; the D gene is possibly TRBD1 (6 bases). CDR3 size: 14 residues. V was clipped by 5 bases and J by 5 bases, with 15 bases between them. CDR1 and CDR2 (germline): MNHEY, SMNVEV (reference sequence). The CDR3 reads CASSRRGQGTEAFF. CDR3 bases: TGTGCCAGCAGTCGCCGGGGGCAAGGTACTGAAGCTTTCTTT.

The chain couples TRBV27 to TRBJ1-4; 8 bases align to TRBD1. Germline values: CDR1 MNHEY, CDR2 SMNVEV (reference sequence). The CDR3 has 15 amino acids. Trimming took 6 bases from V and 6 from J; bases not matched to a gene: 9. CDR3 loop: CASSSRTGRHEKLFF. CDR3 in DNA: TGTGCCAGCAGCTCAAGGACAGGGCGGCATGAAAAACTGTTTTTT.

The chain couples TRBV30 to TRBJ2-3; D not certain. Germline values: CDR1 GTSNPN, CDR2 SVGIG (reference sequence). This CDR3 has 12 residues. Trimming cost V 2 bases and J 2 bases, with 5 bases left between them. The CDR3 coding sequence is TGTGCCTGGAGTACAGTCACAGATACGCAGTATTTT. This sequence encodes CAWSTVTDTQYF.